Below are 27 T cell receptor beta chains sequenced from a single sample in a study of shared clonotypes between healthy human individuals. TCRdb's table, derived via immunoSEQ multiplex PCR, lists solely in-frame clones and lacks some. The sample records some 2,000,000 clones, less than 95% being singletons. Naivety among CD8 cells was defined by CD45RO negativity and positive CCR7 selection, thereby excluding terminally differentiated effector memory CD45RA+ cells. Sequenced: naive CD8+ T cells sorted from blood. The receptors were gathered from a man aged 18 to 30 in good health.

The CDR3, as DNA: TGCGCCAGCAGCCTCAAGATGGGTCGAGAAAATTCACCCCTCCACTTT. It is translated as CASSLKMGRENSPLHF. The V and J genes are TRBV4-1 and TRBJ1-6; the D is unclear. The CDR3 sequence is 16 residues long. Per the germline V gene, CDR1 is MGHRA and CDR2 is YSYEKL. V lost 4 bases, J lost 7 bases, and 17 bases lay in between.

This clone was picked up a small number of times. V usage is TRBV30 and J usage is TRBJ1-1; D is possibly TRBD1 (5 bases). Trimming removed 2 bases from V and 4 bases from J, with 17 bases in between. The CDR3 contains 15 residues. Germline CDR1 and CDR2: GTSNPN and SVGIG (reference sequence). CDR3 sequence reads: CAWSNRSWGATEAFF. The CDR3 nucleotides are TGTGCCTGGAGTAACAGGAGCTGGGGTGCCACTGAAGCTTTCTTT.

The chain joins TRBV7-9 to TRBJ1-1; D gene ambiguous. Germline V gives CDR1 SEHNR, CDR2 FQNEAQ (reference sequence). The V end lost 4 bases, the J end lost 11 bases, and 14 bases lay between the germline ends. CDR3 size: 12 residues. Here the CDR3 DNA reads TGTGCCAGCAGCTCCCACGGAAGCAGTGCTTTCTTT. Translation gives CASSSHGSSAFF.

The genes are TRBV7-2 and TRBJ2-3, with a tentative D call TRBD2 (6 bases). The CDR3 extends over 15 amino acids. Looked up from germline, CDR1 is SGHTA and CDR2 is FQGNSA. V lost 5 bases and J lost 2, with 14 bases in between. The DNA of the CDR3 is TGTGCCAGCAGCCATTCGGCGGGATACACAGATACGCAGTATTTT. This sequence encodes CASSHSAGYTDTQYF.

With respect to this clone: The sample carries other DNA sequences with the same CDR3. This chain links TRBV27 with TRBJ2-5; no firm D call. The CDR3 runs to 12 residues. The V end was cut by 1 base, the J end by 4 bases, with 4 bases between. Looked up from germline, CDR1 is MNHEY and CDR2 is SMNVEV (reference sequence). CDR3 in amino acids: CASSLLGETQYF. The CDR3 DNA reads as TGTGCCAGCAGTTTATTGGGAGAGACCCAGTACTTC.

CDR3 in amino acids: CASSPRTGGSLEQYF. Written as DNA, the CDR3 is TGTGCCAGCAGCCCCCGGACAGGGGGCTCACTTGAGCAGTACTTC. This sequence joins TRBV13 and TRBJ2-7, with 11 bases identical to TRBD1. Germline V gene sequence: CDR1 PRHDT, CDR2 FYEKMQ (reference sequence). This CDR3 contains 15 residues. V was pared by 5 bases and J by 7 bases, with 10 bases of the junction left unmatched.

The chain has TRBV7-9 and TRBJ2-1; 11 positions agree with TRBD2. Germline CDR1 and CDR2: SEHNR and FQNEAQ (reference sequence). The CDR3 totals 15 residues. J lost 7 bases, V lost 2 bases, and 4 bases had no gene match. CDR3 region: CASSLLAGGENEQFF. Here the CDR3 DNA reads TGTGCCAGCAGCTTACTAGCGGGAGGAGAGAATGAGCAGTTCTTC.

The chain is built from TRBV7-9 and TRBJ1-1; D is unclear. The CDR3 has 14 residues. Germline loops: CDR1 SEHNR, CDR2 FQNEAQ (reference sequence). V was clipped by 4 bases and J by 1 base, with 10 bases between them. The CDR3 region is CASSYPGTNTEAFF. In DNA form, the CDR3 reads TGTGCCAGCAGCTATCCGGGAACGAACACTGAAGCTTTCTTT.

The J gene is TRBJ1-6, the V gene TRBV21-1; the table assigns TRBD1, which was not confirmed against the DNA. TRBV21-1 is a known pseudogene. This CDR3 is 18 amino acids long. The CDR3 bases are TGTGCCAGCAGCAAAGGGTATGCCCTACAGATGGATAATTCACCCCTCCACTTT. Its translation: CASSKGYALQMDNSPLHF.

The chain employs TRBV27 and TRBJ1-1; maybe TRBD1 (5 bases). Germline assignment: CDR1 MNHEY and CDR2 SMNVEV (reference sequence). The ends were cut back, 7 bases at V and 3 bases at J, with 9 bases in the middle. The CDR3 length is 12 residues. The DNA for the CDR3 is TGTGCCAGCATAGGGGTCTACACTGAAGCTTTCTTT. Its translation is CASIGVYTEAFF.

CDR3 DNA sequence: TGTGCCAGCAGCCCACTAGCTAACACAGATACGCAGTATTTT. Protein sequence: CASSPLANTDTQYF. The chain combines TRBV14 with TRBJ2-3; D is perhaps TRBD2 (6 bases). Trimming took off 4 bases at V and 2 bases at J, with 10 bases between the two ends. Germline loops: CDR1 SGHDN, CDR2 FVKESK. The CDR3 consists of 14 residues.

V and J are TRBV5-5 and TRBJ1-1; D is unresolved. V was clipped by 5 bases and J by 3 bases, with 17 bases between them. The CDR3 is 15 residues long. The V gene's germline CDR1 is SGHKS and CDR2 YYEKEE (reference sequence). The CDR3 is CASSSSGGLDTEAFF. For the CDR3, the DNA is TGTGCCAGCAGTTCGTCGGGCGGTTTGGACACTGAAGCTTTCTTT.

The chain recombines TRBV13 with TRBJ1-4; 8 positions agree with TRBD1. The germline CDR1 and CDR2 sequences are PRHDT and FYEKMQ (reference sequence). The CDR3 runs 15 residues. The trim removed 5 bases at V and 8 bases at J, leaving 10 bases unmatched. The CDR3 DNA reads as TGTGCCAGCAGCGCGGCCGGGACAGGCCGGGAAAAACTGTTTTTT. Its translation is CASSAAGTGREKLFF. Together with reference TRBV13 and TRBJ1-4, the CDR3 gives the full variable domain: AAGVIQSPRHLIKEKRETATLKCYPIPRHDTVYWYQQGPGQDPQFLISFYEKMQSDKGSIPDRFSAQQFSDYHSELNMSSLELGDSALYFCASSAAGTGREKLFFGSGTQLSVL.

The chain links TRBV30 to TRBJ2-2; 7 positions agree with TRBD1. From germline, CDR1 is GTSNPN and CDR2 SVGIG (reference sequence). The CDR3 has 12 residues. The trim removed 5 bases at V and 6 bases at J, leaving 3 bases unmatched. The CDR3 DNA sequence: TGTGCCTGGGCTCAGGGGGCCGGGGAGCTGTTTTTT. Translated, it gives CAWAQGAGELFF.

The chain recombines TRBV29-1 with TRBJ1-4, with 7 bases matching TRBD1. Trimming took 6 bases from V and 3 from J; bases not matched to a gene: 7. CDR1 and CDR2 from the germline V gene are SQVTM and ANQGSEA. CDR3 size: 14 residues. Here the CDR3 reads CSVETGAANEKLFF. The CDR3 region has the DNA TGCAGCGTCGAAACAGGGGCCGCTAATGAAAAACTGTTTTTT.

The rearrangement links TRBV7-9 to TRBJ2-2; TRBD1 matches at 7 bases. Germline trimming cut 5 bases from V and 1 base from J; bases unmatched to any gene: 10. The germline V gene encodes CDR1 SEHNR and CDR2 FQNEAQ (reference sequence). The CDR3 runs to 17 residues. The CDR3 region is CASSPGTALWNTGELFF. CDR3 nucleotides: TGTGCCAGCAGCCCGGGGACAGCGCTCTGGAACACCGGGGAGCTGTTTTTT.

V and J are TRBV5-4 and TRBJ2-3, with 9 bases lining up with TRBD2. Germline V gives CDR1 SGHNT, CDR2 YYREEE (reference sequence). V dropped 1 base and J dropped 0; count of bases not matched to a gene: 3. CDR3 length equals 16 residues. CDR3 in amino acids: CASSLLSGGSTDTQYF. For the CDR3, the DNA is TGTGCCAGCAGCTTGTTAAGCGGGGGGAGCACAGATACGCAGTATTTT.

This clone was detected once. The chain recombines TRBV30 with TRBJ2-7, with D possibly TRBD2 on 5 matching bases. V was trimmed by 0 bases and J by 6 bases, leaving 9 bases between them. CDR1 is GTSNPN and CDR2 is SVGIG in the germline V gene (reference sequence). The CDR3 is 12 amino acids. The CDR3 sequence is CAWSVSGFEQYF. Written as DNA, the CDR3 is TGTGCCTGGAGTGTCTCGGGGTTCGAGCAGTACTTC.

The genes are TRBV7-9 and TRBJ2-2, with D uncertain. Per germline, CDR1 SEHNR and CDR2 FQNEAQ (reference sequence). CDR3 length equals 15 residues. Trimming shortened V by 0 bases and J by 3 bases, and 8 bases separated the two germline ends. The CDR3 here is CASSLAGIDTGELFF. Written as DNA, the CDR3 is TGTGCCAGCAGCTTAGCGGGAATTGACACCGGGGAGCTGTTTTTT.

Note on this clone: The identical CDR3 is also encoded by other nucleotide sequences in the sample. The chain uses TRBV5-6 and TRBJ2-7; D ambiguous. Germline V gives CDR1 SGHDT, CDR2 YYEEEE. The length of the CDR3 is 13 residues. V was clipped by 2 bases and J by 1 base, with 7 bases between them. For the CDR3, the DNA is TGTGCCAGCAGCTTCGGATCTTCCTACGAGCAGTACTTC. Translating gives CASSFGSSYEQYF.

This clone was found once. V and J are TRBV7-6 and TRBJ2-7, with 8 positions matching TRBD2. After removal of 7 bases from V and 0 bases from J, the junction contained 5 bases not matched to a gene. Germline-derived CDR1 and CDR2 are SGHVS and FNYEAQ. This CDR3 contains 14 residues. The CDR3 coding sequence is TGTGCCAGCACCCTCGGGGGGGGCTCCTACGAGCAGTACTTC. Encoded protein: CASTLGGGSYEQYF.

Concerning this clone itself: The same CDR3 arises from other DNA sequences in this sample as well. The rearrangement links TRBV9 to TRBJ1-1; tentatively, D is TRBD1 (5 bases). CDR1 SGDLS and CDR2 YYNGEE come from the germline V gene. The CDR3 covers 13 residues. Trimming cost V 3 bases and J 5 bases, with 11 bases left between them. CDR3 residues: CASSATGATEAFF. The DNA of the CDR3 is TGTGCCAGCAGCGCTACAGGTGCAACTGAAGCTTTCTTT.

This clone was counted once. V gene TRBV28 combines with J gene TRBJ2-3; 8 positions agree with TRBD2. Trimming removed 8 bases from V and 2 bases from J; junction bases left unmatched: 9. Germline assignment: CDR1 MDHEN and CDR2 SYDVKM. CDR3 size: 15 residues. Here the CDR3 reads CASAGGAGATDTQYF. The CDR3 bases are TGTGCCAGCGCCGGGGGGGCGGGAGCCACAGATACGCAGTATTTT. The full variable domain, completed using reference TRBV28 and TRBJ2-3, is DVKVTQSSRYLVKRTGEKVFLECVQDMDHENMFWYRQDPGLGLRLIYFSYDVKMKEKGDIPEGYSVSREKKERFSLILESASTNQTSMYLCASAGGAGATDTQYFGPGTRLTVL.

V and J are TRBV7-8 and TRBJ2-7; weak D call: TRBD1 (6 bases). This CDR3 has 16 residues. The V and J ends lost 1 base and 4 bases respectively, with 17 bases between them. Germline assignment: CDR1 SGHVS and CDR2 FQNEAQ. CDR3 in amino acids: CASSLDDGTPYYEQYF. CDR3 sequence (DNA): TGTGCCAGCAGCTTAGACGACGGGACACCGTATTACGAGCAGTACTTC.

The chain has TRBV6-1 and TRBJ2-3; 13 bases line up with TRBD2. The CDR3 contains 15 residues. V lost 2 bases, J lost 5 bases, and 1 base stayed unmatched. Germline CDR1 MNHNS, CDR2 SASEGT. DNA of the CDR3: TGTGCCAGCAGTGAAACTAGCGGGGGGGGAGATACGCAGTATTTT. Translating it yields CASSETSGGGDTQYF.

CDR3 in amino acids: CASSQERLAYEQYF. The CDR3 DNA is TGCGCCAGCAGCCAAGAGCGTCTAGCCTACGAGCAGTACTTC. The chain couples TRBV4-3 to TRBJ2-7; D ambiguous. The CDR3 has 14 amino acids. The V gene lost 0 bases and the J gene lost 2 bases, with 8 bases spanning the gap. The germline CDR1 and CDR2 sequences are LGHNA and YSLEER.

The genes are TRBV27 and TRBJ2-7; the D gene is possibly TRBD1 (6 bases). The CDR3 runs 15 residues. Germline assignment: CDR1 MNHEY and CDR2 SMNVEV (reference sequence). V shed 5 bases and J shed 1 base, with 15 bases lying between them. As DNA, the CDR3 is TGTGCCAGCAGTGAGACGGCAGGGGATTCCTACGAGCAGTACTTC. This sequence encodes CASSETAGDSYEQYF.